Each of the 6 T cell receptor beta chains below was sequenced from the same sample in a study of T cell repertoires in cytomegalovirus infection. A single record per CDR3 protein comes from TCRdb applying MiXCR to the reads. In the table there are about 360,000 distinct CDR3 sequences, 18% of which are singletons. Sequencing input: PBMCs. These receptors all stem from a human donor in good health (CMV status not recorded). Some clones in this sample may be carry-over from other donors' samples.

This clonotype was observed many times. The genes are TRBV12-3 or TRBV12-4 and TRBJ2-3, with 7 bases lining up with TRBD2. The CDR3 is 16 amino acids. V dropped 7 bases and J dropped 3; count of bases not matched to a gene: 13. DNA for the CDR3: TGTGCCAGCACCCCCGGTGGGGGGGAAAGGACAGATACGCAGTATTTT. It encodes CASTPGGGERTDTQYF.

The V call is TRBV18, the J call TRBJ2-3; 9 bases are shared with TRBD2. This CDR3 has 17 amino acids. The germline V gene has CDR1 KGHSH and CDR2 LQKENI. J lost 1 base, V lost 5 bases, and 10 bases had no gene match. CDR3 DNA: TGTGCCAGCTCAACTACCCGGAGGACTAGCGGCACAGATACGCAGTATTTT. It is translated as CASSTTRRTSGTDTQYF.

This clonotype was seen a handful of times. CDR3 amino acids: CSARRPGQDSYEQYF. The CDR3 DNA reads as TGCAGTGCTAGACGACCGGGACAGGACTCCTACGAGCAGTACTTC. This chain joins TRBV20-1 and TRBJ2-7; 8 positions match TRBD1. The CDR3 spans 15 residues. CDR1 and CDR2 from the germline V gene are DFQATT and SNEGSKA (reference sequence). V dropped 2 bases and J dropped 0; count of bases not matched to a gene: 6.

There are a few counts of this clonotype. The gene calls are TRBV19 and TRBJ1-3, with unresolved D. Trimming stripped 3 bases from V and 4 bases from J, with 7 bases between. CDR1 is LNHDA, CDR2 SQIVND, per germline (reference sequence). This CDR3 is 13 amino acids long. CDR3 nucleotides: TGTGCCAGTAGTATGGACGGAGGAAACACCATATATTTT. As protein: CASSMDGGNTIYF. Looking up the rest from reference TRBV19 and TRBJ1-3 gives the full variable domain: DGGITQSPKYLFRKEGQNVTLSCEQNLNHDAMYWYRQDPGQGLRLIYYSQIVNDFQKGDIAEGYSVSREKKESFPLTVTSAQKNPTAFYLCASSMDGGNTIYFGEGSWLTVV.

This clonotype was seen a handful of times. V usage is TRBV27 and J usage is TRBJ1-6, with D perhaps TRBD1 (5 bases). The CDR3 contains 16 residues. Trimming cost V 6 bases and J 10 bases, with 22 bases left between them. Germline values: CDR1 MNHEY, CDR2 SMNVEV (reference sequence). The CDR3 nucleotides read TGTGCCAGCAGGTCCCGGGTTGGCAGGGTAGACTCACCCCTCCACTTT. Its protein is CASRSRVGRVDSPLHF.

This clonotype was seen more than once but under ten times. The chain has TRBV19 and TRBJ1-4; D gene unclear. Looked up from germline, CDR1 is LNHDA and CDR2 is SQIVND (reference sequence). Trimming cost V 3 bases and J 4 bases, with 6 bases left between them. This CDR3 region has 13 residues. The CDR3 region has the DNA TGTGCCAGTAGTATCGGGGTTAATGAAAAACTGTTTTTT. Translated, it gives CASSIGVNEKLFF.